This T cell receptor beta chain derives from a study of T cells in Graves' hyperthyroidism and ophthalmopathy. Researchers took RNA transcripts and amplified the TCR beta CDR3 regions from them. An initial round of RT-PCR targeting the TCR CDR3 relied on the HTBI primer set. TCRdb itself ran the multiplex PCR reads through MiXCR, one entry per CDR3 protein. The sample yields about 58,000 distinct CDR3 sequences, less than 50% seen once. The germline V gene has CDR1 MDHEN and CDR2 SYDVKM. This CDR3 is built from 18 residues. Trimming left V 6 bases short and J 1 base short, with 23 bases between. The TCR originated in a woman between 25 and 40 years old with Graves' ophthalmopathy. The chain is built from TRBV28 and TRBJ2-3; D gene ambiguous. The sample consisted of blood. CDR3 DNA sequence: TGTGCCAGCAGCCACGCAACCCTGAACGGGTTCGGCACAGATACGCAGTATTTT. Translation gives CASSHATLNGFGTDTQYF.